The 10 T cell receptor beta chains listed next were all sequenced from one sample in a study of vaccination and CD4 T cells after COVID-19. Treatment reported: approximately 9-day PBMC culture with coronavirus spike peptide pools or control peptides (ViraFEST assay). Sequence data for DNA of cultured CD4+ T cells were generated by the Oncomine TCR Beta short-read assay. In TCRdb, the PCR reads were re-called with MiXCR into one record per CDR3 protein. This sample has about 25,000 distinct CDR3 sequences; around 45% occur once, and the top ten carry 7.2%. Their antigen targets remain unknown. Specimen: CD4+ T cells from blood, cultured in vitro. These receptors all stem from a human donor who had recovered from COVID-19.

This clonotype was detected only a few times. The chain combines TRBV28 with TRBJ2-3; D possibly corresponds to TRBD2 (6 bases). V lost 6 bases, J lost 1 base, and 14 bases lay in between. The CDR3 is 15 amino acids. Germline loops: CDR1 MDHEN, CDR2 SYDVKM. The CDR3 here is CASRPWGVGTDTQYF. CDR3 bases: TGTGCCAGCAGACCCTGGGGGGTGGGCACAGATACGCAGTATTTT.

The chain is built from TRBV20-1 and TRBJ2-3, with a weak D call TRBD1 (5 bases). The CDR3 loop spans 15 amino acids. With 3 bases removed from V and 0 bases from J, the gap between germline ends came to 13 bases. CDR1 and CDR2 from the germline V gene are DFQATT and SNEGSKA (reference sequence). CDR3 residues: CSARAGQTSTDTQYF. CDR3 nucleotide sequence: TGCAGTGCTAGGGCCGGACAAACTAGCACAGATACGCAGTATTTT.

This clonotype occurred a few times. J is TRBJ2-3 and V is TRBV7-2, with TRBD2 identical over 14 bases. This CDR3 spans 16 amino acids. From germline, CDR1 is SGHTA and CDR2 FQGNSA. Trimming removed 5 bases from V and 8 bases from J; junction bases left unmatched: 9. As DNA, the CDR3 is TGTGCCAGCAGCCCCCGACTAGCGGGGGGGCCTGGTACGCAGTATTTT. It codes for CASSPRLAGGPGTQYF.

The gene calls are TRBV5-4 and TRBJ2-3; TRBD2 matches at 8 bases. Per germline, CDR1 SGHNT and CDR2 YYREEE (reference sequence). The CDR3 consists of 15 residues. V gave up 1 base and J gave up 2 bases; unmatched junction bases: 3. The CDR3 bases are TGTGCCAGCAGCTTGACTAGCGGTGACACAGATACGCAGTATTTT. It encodes CASSLTSGDTDTQYF.

The chain is built from TRBV7-9 and TRBJ1-1; D ambiguous. Trimming pared 4 bases from V and 1 base from J, leaving 10 bases between. Germline CDR1 reads SEHNR; CDR2 reads FQNEAQ (reference sequence). CDR3 size: 14 residues. CDR3 bases: TGTGCCAGCAGCTCCTTTACAGAGAACACTGAAGCTTTCTTT. As protein: CASSSFTENTEAFF.

This chain links TRBV28 with TRBJ2-7, with D possibly matching TRBD1 (6 bases). CDR3 size: 14 residues. CDR1 and CDR2 from the germline V gene are MDHEN and SYDVKM. V lost 5 bases, J lost 8 bases, and 19 bases lay in between. The CDR3 DNA follows: TGTGCCAGCAGTATCCGACAGGCCGTCGCCCAGCAGTACTTC. This translates into CASSIRQAVAQQYF.

The V call is TRBV15, the J call TRBJ2-3, with 9 bases aligning to TRBD1. Trimming took 6 bases from V and 4 from J; bases not matched to a gene: 5. This CDR3 has 14 residues. Germline CDR1 is LNHNV and CDR2 is YYDKDF (reference sequence). CDR3 region: CATRRGQGADTQYF. CDR3 DNA: TGTGCCACCAGACGGGGACAGGGCGCAGATACGCAGTATTTT.

With respect to this clonotype: The junction departs from germline at one end; a sequencing error may be responsible. The gene calls are TRBV20-1 and TRBJ1-2; D may be TRBD1 (6 bases). The germline V gene encodes CDR1 DFQATT and CDR2 SNEGSKA (reference sequence). This CDR3 is 12 amino acids long. DNA for the CDR3: TGCAGTGCTCCCCCCGGGGGGGGCCCCACCAACTTC. Protein: CSAPPGGGPTNF.

The chain recombines TRBV19 with TRBJ2-7; 11 bases line up with TRBD2. Germline trimming cut 4 bases from V and 2 bases from J; bases unmatched to any gene: 7. CDR3 length equals 16 residues. The germline gives CDR1 LNHDA, CDR2 SQIVND (reference sequence). CDR3: CASSTDTSGRPYEQYF. CDR3 sequence (DNA): TGTGCCAGTAGTACGGATACTAGCGGGAGACCCTACGAGCAGTACTTC.

This clonotype was picked up a small number of times. The chain is built from TRBV7-9 and TRBJ1-2; perhaps TRBD1 as D (6 bases). Looked up from germline, CDR1 is SEHNR and CDR2 is FQNEAQ (reference sequence). Trimming pared 3 bases from V and 0 bases from J, leaving 11 bases between. The CDR3 length is 15 residues. The CDR3 here is CASSFWQGSNYGYTF. The CDR3 nucleotides are TGTGCCAGCAGCTTTTGGCAGGGGTCTAACTATGGCTACACCTTC.